This T cell receptor (beta chain) stems from a study of blood T cell repertoires in COVID-19. Profiling relied on immunoSEQ multiplex PCR, and the TCRdb table lists in-frame clones only, not all of them. This sample has approximately 260,000 clones; around four fifths occur once, and the top ten carry 4.6%. In this sample, this clone turned up a few times. The CDR3 extends over 16 amino acids. The V gene end was trimmed by 6 bases and the J gene end by 5 bases; junction bases not matched to a gene: 10. The germline V gene encodes CDR1 KGHSH and CDR2 LQKENI. This receptor was obtained from a man aged 55 to 70 who had recovered from COVID-19. Sequencing used peripheral blood. This chain joins TRBV18 and TRBJ1-5; 10 bases align to TRBD1. The chain's CDR3 is CASSLKTGGADQPQHF. The CDR3 coding sequence is TGTGCCAGCTCCCTGAAGACAGGGGGCGCAGATCAGCCCCAGCATTTT.